This T cell receptor beta chain was recorded in a study of blood T cell repertoires in COVID-19. The assay was immunoSEQ multiplex PCR, and TCRdb's table has in-frame clones only and misses some. The sample contains approximately 290,000 clones, approximately 83% of which appear only once. CDR3 size: 12 residues. Trimming removed 5 bases at V and 6 bases at J, with 10 bases between. CDR1 and CDR2 (germline): MNHEY, SVGAGI. The chain combines TRBV6-5 with TRBJ1-1, with D perhaps TRBD1 (5 bases). Specimen: PBMCs or T cells enriched from blood (not recorded which). The TCR was taken from a woman aged 25 to 45 who had recovered from COVID-19. DNA for the CDR3: TGTGCCAGCAGTCCAGGGAGGGCTGAAGCTTTCTTT. This gives the protein CASSPGRAEAFF.